The clone carrying this TCR beta chain was seen a few times. Its antigen is not known. TCRdb processed the 5' RACE reads anew with MiXCR; each CDR3 protein has one entry. The data show some 300,000 distinct CDR3 sequences, with roughly 8% seen just once and 17% held by the top ten. The data are from a study of T cells after yellow fever vaccination. Study results and caveats: Post-booster reappearance was seen for most primary-vaccination clones (96% CD4, about 90% CD8).

The V end was cut by 2 bases, the J end by 7 bases, with 21 bases between. The germline V gene encodes CDR1 MNHEY and CDR2 SVGEGT. The CDR3 covers 17 residues. This sample comprised PBMCs, obtained roughly 47 days after the first yellow fever vaccination. The receptor was isolated from a man in his late teens or twenties who received the YFV17D yellow fever vaccine. The genes are TRBV6-2 or TRBV6-3 and TRBJ1-5; D may be TRBD1 (5 bases). Written as DNA, the CDR3 is TGTGCCAGCAGTTACGCCCCCCGCTGGGGAAGGGACCAGCCCCAGCATTTT. Residues: CASSYAPRWGRDQPQHF.